One sample yielded the 14 T cell receptor beta chains listed below, sequenced in a study of shared T cell receptors in the human thymus. Produced via immunoSEQ multiplex PCR; TCRdb's table is partial and in-frame only. The sample holds a few hundred thousand clones, around 93% seen once. The sample consisted of thymocytes. All receptors come from a human donor.

The rearrangement joins TRBV27 to TRBJ1-1, with a possible D match to TRBD1 (6 bases). Germline-derived CDR1 and CDR2 are MNHEY and SMNVEV (reference sequence). The V and J ends lost 4 bases and 4 bases respectively, with 10 bases between them. The CDR3 loop spans 13 amino acids. The CDR3 region has the DNA TGTGCCAGCAGTTCGTACAGGGCCACTGAAGCTTTCTTT. This sequence encodes CASSSYRATEAFF.

J is TRBJ1-2 and V is TRBV5-1; perhaps TRBD1 as D (5 bases). Trimming pared 4 bases from V and 8 bases from J, leaving 27 bases between. The CDR3 spans 17 residues. Germline loops: CDR1 SGHRS, CDR2 YFSETQ. CDR3 nucleotide sequence: TGCGCCAGCAGCCCGACCGAAGGGACTCTACCCTCTAAGGGCTACACCTTC. It encodes CASSPTEGTLPSKGYTF.

The chain has TRBV7-8 and TRBJ1-2; tentative D call: TRBD1 (6 bases). The germline V gene has CDR1 SGHVS and CDR2 FQNEAQ. V lost 1 base to trimming and J lost 1 base, with 13 bases between them. CDR3 length: 16 amino acids. The CDR3 loop is CASSLVETGSNYGYTF. DNA for the CDR3: TGTGCCAGCAGCTTAGTCGAGACAGGAAGTAACTATGGCTACACCTTC.

The chain has TRBV5-4 and TRBJ2-1, with D tentatively TRBD2 (5 bases). This CDR3 region has 14 residues. Germline assignment: CDR1 SGHNT and CDR2 YYREEE (reference sequence). Trimming shortened V by 4 bases and J by 8 bases, and 16 bases separated the two germline ends. The CDR3 loop is CASSPRGSEYEQFF. The CDR3 nucleotides are TGTGCCAGCAGCCCCCGAGGTAGCGAGTATGAGCAGTTCTTC.

Of note for this clone: The junction differs from germline at one of its ends, possibly a read error. The chain links TRBV7-2 to TRBJ2-5; TRBD2 aligns across 12 bases. This CDR3 is built from 15 residues. Germline V CDR1 and CDR2: SGHTA, FQGNSA. For the CDR3, the DNA is TGTGCCAGCAGCCTAGCGGGAGGGCCGGGAGAGACCCAGTACTTC. This encodes CASSLAGGPGETQYF.

This chain connects TRBV4-1 to TRBJ2-5, with D unresolved. The germline V and J ends were trimmed by 0 bases and 3 bases, with 8 bases remaining between them. CDR1 is MGHRA, CDR2 YSYEKL, per germline. This CDR3 has 14 residues. CDR3 loop: CASSQETEEETQYF. The CDR3 nucleotides read TGCGCCAGCAGCCAAGAGACTGAAGAAGAGACCCAGTACTTC.

This chain uses TRBV28 with TRBJ2-3; D ambiguous. Germline V gene sequence: CDR1 MDHEN, CDR2 SYDVKM. This CDR3 is 15 amino acids long. V was trimmed by 4 bases and J by 0 bases, leaving 11 bases between them. CDR3 protein: CASSWVDLSTDTQYF. In DNA, the CDR3 is TGTGCCAGCAGTTGGGTCGATCTTAGCACAGATACGCAGTATTTT.

The chain is built from TRBV7-3 and TRBJ2-2; possibly TRBD2 for D (5 bases). CDR3 size: 15 residues. V was pared by 4 bases and J by 5 bases, with 14 bases between. CDR1 is SGHTA and CDR2 is FQGTGA in the germline V gene. The CDR3 region is CASSCDTERTGELFF. CDR3 bases: TGTGCCAGCAGCTGCGACACCGAGCGGACCGGGGAGCTGTTTTTT. Full variable domain (outside the CDR3, taken from reference TRBV7-3 and TRBJ2-2): GAGVSQTPSNKVTEKGKYVELRCDPISGHTALYWYRQSLGQGPEFLIYFQGTGAADDSGLPNDRFFAVRPEGSVSTLKIQRTERGDSAVYLCASSCDTERTGELFFGEGSRLTVL.

The V call is TRBV5-1, the J call TRBJ2-7; TRBD1 or TRBD2 may be the D gene (5 bases each). The CDR3 is 12 amino acids. CDR1 and CDR2 (germline): SGHRS, YFSETQ. V was pared by 8 bases and J by 7 bases, with 16 bases between. The CDR3 protein is CASRGRPGEQYF. Here the CDR3 DNA reads TGCGCCAGTAGGGGACGACCGGGGGAGCAGTACTTC.

The CDR3 loop reads CASSVRGTGADTQYF. In DNA form, the CDR3 reads TGTGCCAGCAGCGTAAGGGGGACGGGCGCAGATACGCAGTATTTT. This rearrangement joins TRBV7-3 to TRBJ2-3; possible D gene TRBD1, 6 bases. CDR3 size: 15 residues. Trimming pared 5 bases from V and 4 bases from J, leaving 16 bases between. Germline lookup yields CDR1 SGHTA and CDR2 FQGTGA. Full variable domain (outside the CDR3, taken from reference TRBV7-3 and TRBJ2-3): GAGVSQTPSNKVTEKGKYVELRCDPISGHTALYWYRQSLGQGPEFLIYFQGTGAADDSGLPNDRFFAVRPEGSVSTLKIQRTERGDSAVYLCASSVRGTGADTQYFGPGTRLTVL.

This chain uses TRBV6-1 with TRBJ1-2, with 9 bases aligning to TRBD1. The CDR3 covers 18 residues. V lost 3 bases to trimming and J lost 0 bases; unmatched junction nucleotides: 11. Germline-derived CDR1 and CDR2 are MNHNS and SASEGT. In nucleotides, the CDR3 is TGTGCCAGCAGTGACCCGTGGACAGGGGAGGAATCTAACTATGGCTACACCTTC. Amino acids: CASSDPWTGEESNYGYTF.

V usage is TRBV28 and J usage is TRBJ1-2, with a weak D call TRBD1 (6 bases). The CDR3 sequence is 14 residues long. V was clipped by 6 bases and J by 4 bases, with 15 bases between them. Germline CDR1 and CDR2: MDHEN and SYDVKM. CDR3 in amino acids: CASSLGGEGYGYTF. The CDR3 DNA sequence: TGTGCCAGCAGCCTAGGGGGGGAGGGCTATGGCTACACCTTC.

The gene calls are TRBV6-6 and TRBJ1-2; 10 nucleotides match TRBD1. Trimming cost V 7 bases and J 4 bases; bases outside gene matches: 6. Germline V CDR1 and CDR2: MNHNY, SVGAGI (reference sequence). The CDR3 runs to 14 residues. The CDR3 loop reads CASKDRGSSYGYTF. DNA for the CDR3: TGTGCCAGCAAGGACAGGGGGTCTTCCTATGGCTACACCTTC.

The rearrangement links TRBV7-2 to TRBJ1-5, with TRBD1 identical over 8 bases. Per germline, CDR1 SGHTA and CDR2 FQGNSA. The junction had 8 bases not matched to a gene; V was cut back by 5 bases and J by 2 bases. The CDR3 is 16 amino acids. The CDR3 DNA is TGTGCCAGCAGCCCCGGAGCGGACAGGGGCAATCAGCCCCAGCATTTT. Amino acids: CASSPGADRGNQPQHF.